This is a list of T cell receptor beta chains from one sample in a study of Graves' ophthalmopathy and Graves' hyperthyroidism. MiXCR, run by TCRdb on the multiplex PCR reads, gives a single entry per CDR3 protein. The sample has over a million distinct CDR3 sequences, approximately 35% seen once; the top ten hold 11%. Sequencing was performed on peripheral blood or thyroid tissue (not recorded which). The receptors come from an adult man with Graves' hyperthyroidism. The CDR3 runs from the conserved cysteine through the conserved F or W. A D gene is named only where the DNA matches it firmly. The listing skips clone size in some rows; elsewhere it reads once, few, many or a size class.

d_gene	abundance	j_gene	v_gene	CDR3aa	CDR3nt
NA	few	TRBJ1-5	TRBV6-5	CASSSAGFDNQPQHF	TGTGCCAGCAGTAGCGCAGGGTTTGACAATCAGCCCCAGCATTTT
NA	NA	TRBJ2-2	TRBV25-1	CARWSQDTGELFF	TGTGCTAGATGGTCCCAGGACACCGGGGAGCTGTTTTTT
TRBD1	NA	TRBJ1-1	TRBV9	CASSGNRDRGFLVTEAFF	TGTGCCAGCAGCGGAAACCGGGACAGGGGGTTTTTGGTCACTGAAGCTTTCTTT
NA	NA	TRBJ1-5	TRBV11-2	CASSRGARVVEPQHF	TGTGCCAGCAGCCGGGGGGCCAGGGTGGTGGAGCCCCAGCATTTT
TRBD1	NA	TRBJ1-4	TRBV6-5	CASSAGTVNEKLFF	TGTGCCAGCAGTGCCGGGACAGTCAATGAAAAACTGTTTTTT
NA	many	TRBJ2-6	TRBV20-1	CSAAPGAGANVLTF	TGCAGTGCTGCCCCAGGGGCCGGGGCCAACGTCCTGACTTTC
NA	many	TRBJ1-2	TRBV29-1	CSVPSDTYNYGYTF	TGCAGCGTTCCTTCGGACACTTATAACTATGGCTACACCTTC
NA	few	TRBJ2-2	TRBV7-2	CASSFDDRISGELFF	TGTGCCAGCAGCTTCGACGACAGAATTTCCGGGGAGCTGTTTTTT
NA	NA	TRBJ1-5	TRBV7-6	CASSPWSGEVQPQHF	TGTGCCAGCAGCCCCTGGTCAGGCGAGGTCCAGCCCCAGCATTTT
TRBD1	many	TRBJ1-3	TRBV9	CASTPGGGYPGNTIYF	TGTGCCAGCACCCCAGGGGGAGGGTACCCTGGAAACACCATATATTTT
NA	NA	TRBJ2-7	TRBV7-3	CASRDHDYEQYF	TGTGCCAGCAGGGACCACGACTACGAGCAGTACTTC
NA	NA	TRBJ1-1	TRBV25-1	CASSELLGRDTEAFF	TGTGCCAGCAGTGAATTATTGGGCAGGGACACTGAAGCCTTCTTT
NA	few	TRBJ1-6	TRBV6-6	CASRGSYSPLHF	TGTGCCAGCAGGGGAAGTTACTCACCCCTCCACTTT
NA	few	TRBJ1-1	TRBV12-3/TRBV12-4	CATQSGTEAFF	TGTGCCACGCAGTCAGGCACTGAAGCTTTCTTT
TRBD2	NA	TRBJ2-5	TRBV25-1	CASSESGGGETQYF	TGTGCCAGCAGTGAAAGCGGGGGCGGGGAGACCCAGTACTTC
NA	many	TRBJ1-2	TRBV10-3	CAISDLGARGYTF	TGTGCCATCAGTGATCTTGGGGCTCGAGGCTACACCTTC
TRBD1	few	TRBJ1-6	TRBV20-1	CSASGGHLHF	TGCAGTGCGTCAGGGGGGCACCTCCACTTT
NA	many	TRBJ2-7	TRBV11-2	CASSSFPYEQYF	TGTGCCAGCAGTTCTTTCCCCTACGAGCAGTACTTC
NA	once	TRBJ2-7	TRBV25-1	CASSGGRAVPYEQYF	TGTGCCAGCAGTGGGGGCAGGGCGGTCCCCTACGAGCAGTACTTC
TRBD2	few	TRBJ2-7	TRBV7-9	CASSPLLAGDEQYF	TGTGCCAGCAGCCCATTATTAGCGGGAGACGAGCAGTACTTC
NA	many	TRBJ2-2	TRBV29-1	CSVEFGAEAGELFF	TGCAGCGTTGAGTTCGGTGCCGAGGCCGGGGAGCTGTTTTTT
NA	NA	TRBJ1-2	TRBV6-5	CASSYSTPTLTGYGYAF	TGTGCCAGCAGTTACTCCACACCCACCCTAACAGGCTATGGCTACGCCTTC